This T cell receptor beta chain appears in the sequencing data of a study of Tregs in tolerant kidney transplant recipients. Thawed PBMCs were FACS-sorted into unstimulated CD4+CD25+CD127- regulatory T cells, CD4+CD25- non-regulatory cells, CD4 and CD8 cells. TCRdb keeps only in-frame clones here, not all; method: immunoSEQ multiplex PCR. The sample carries some 240,000 clones, around 81% recorded once. In the case of this clone: Its antigen is unknown. The sample has other DNA sequences that encode this CDR3 too.

Whole-study findings and limits: Few patients were studied, so findings need validation in larger groups. No direct test of biological reproducibility was done here. The most relevant donor-specific Treg TCRbeta repertoire apparently came from expansion with activated donor B cells.

The receptor comes from a human donor in good health. Input material: CD4+ T cells from blood.

DNA of the CDR3: TGTGCCAGCAGCTTTAAGGGGGATCAGCCCCAGCATTTT. It encodes CASSFKGDQPQHF. The chain is built from TRBV7-2 and TRBJ1-5; TRBD1 is a possible D gene (6 bases). Per germline, CDR1 SGHTA and CDR2 FQGNSA. Trimming stripped 3 bases from V and 5 bases from J, with 8 bases between. The CDR3 spans 13 residues.